This T cell receptor (beta chain) derives from a study of shared clonotypes between healthy human individuals (dated by TCRdb to 2018 to 2021). About the study as a whole: The cohort included a few men and two women between 18 and 49 years of age. For each donor, three plates each were used for CD4 naive and CD4 memory, two plates were used for CD8 naive, and one plate was used for CD8 memory. Blood TCR repertoires of about 5 healthy adults were deeply sequenced to estimate repertoire size and the extent of clonotype sharing between individuals. Libraries were prepared and TCR repertoires were sequenced by different laboratories using diverse techniques, in order to increase sequencing depth and limit assay-specific biases. Each donor's leukapheresis produced roughly between about 0.8 and 10 billion PBMCs. Overall study outcomes, separate from this receptor: Compared with non-shared clonotypes, clonotypes shared by all four sorted-subset donors had higher generation probabilities. Approximately 4.8% of naive CD4, roughly 3.5% of naive CD8, roughly 2.4% of memory CD4, and 0.4% of memory CD8 clonotypes were shared across several donors. Pairwise subsampling indicated that sequencing depth was expected to affect the degree of clonotype sharing among donors. Incomplete sequencing was indicated by rarefaction of sorted-subset datasets, despite the large sequencing depth. The small number of donors limited the genetic and exposure-history diversity represented. Larger estimated clonotype richness was generally found for naive subsets than for memory subsets. Sampling was limited to blood, and TCR repertoires in tissue likely differ from TCR repertoires in blood.

Germline trimming: 3 bases from V, 3 bases from J; junction bases outside gene matches: 1. CDR1 and CDR2, looked up from the germline V gene, are SNHLY and FYNNEI. Counted from cysteine to phenylalanine, this CDR3 has 13 amino acids. Only the CDR3 part of the read is kept: 39 bases, read in frame from the first base. For the CD8 naive samples, CD45RO-negative cells were positively selected for CCR7, yielding a CD45RA+CCR7+ population from which TemRA cells were excluded. Healthy HIV-negative adults with no recently reported acute infections or vaccinations were included as donors. Every donor was a Caucasian adult living in Nashville, Tennessee, USA. After blood collection by leukapheresis, PBMCs were isolated using Ficoll-Histopaque density gradient centrifugation and then cryopreserved in the vapor phase of liquid nitrogen. Analytical flow cytometry was used to check the purity and quantity of each magnetically sorted T cell population. Genomic DNA was isolated from every sorted fraction and measured by UV absorbance on a Nanodrop 2000c.

Turning to this clone: The specificity of this receptor is unknown. Base qualities are not provided; no much larger clone lies one nucleotide away.

TCR CDR3 regions were amplified from genomic DNA by multiplex PCR using the deep immunoSEQ assay. For each cell subset, the extracted genomic DNA was distributed evenly across all wells of several immunoSEQ 96-well plates, and each plate served as one replicate. For sorted subsets, each replicate PCR was loaded with 150 to 250 ng genomic DNA, equivalent to 30,000 or so T cell genomes. Purified libraries were quantified with a Qubit 3.0 fluorometer, sized on a Bioanalyzer 2100, and re-quantified with the KAPA Library Quantification kit. Every immunoSEQ 96-well plate was sequenced on a separate single-read 150-cycle Illumina NextSeq 550 flow cell. Per the original workflow: The immunoSEQ output contained only junctional sequences without quality scores, so filtering could not match that applied to full-length reads. Sequences were annotated with PyIR, a Python wrapper for IgBLAST v1.9, and V/J genes and CDR3 were assigned using IMGT germline references. Any read was removed if the V/J assignment was weak (E-value above 1e-6), the CDR3 was missing, or the read contained stop codons, out-of-frame junctions, or ambiguous translated residues. V3J clonotypes were defined as sequences sharing an identical inferred V gene, J gene, and CDR3 amino acid sequence. To compute the percentage overlap between repertoires, the number of shared unique clonotypes was divided by the size of the smaller repertoire. RTK rarefaction, the Chao1 estimator, and Recon v2.1 estimates of unobserved clonotypes were used to assess repertoire richness. For all TCRbeta clonotypes obtained by the gDNA method from a handful of donors, generation probabilities were computed with OLGA. TCRdb provides this immuneACCESS table in a form limited to in-frame rearrangements. Some clones are lacking; in checked studies, under half of them reflect an unresolved V gene, and why the rest are absent is not known. The V and J calls and clone size were taken over from that table, and D and trimming were inferred from the DNA. Recorded for this sample are about 820,000 clones; 80% to 95% of them occurred a single time. The ten top clones hold around 24% of the sample.

This chain joins TRBV2 to TRBJ2-7, with TRBD2 matching 8 junction bases. This receptor was identified in a man in his thirties or forties in good health. The sample consisted of naive CD8+ T cells sorted from blood. Reading the label with the study, this specimen's cell subset or site is: CD45RA+CCR7+. The base sequence is TGTGCCAGCAGTGATACTAGCGGCTACGAGCAGTACTTC. Its coded protein is CASSDTSGYEQYF.